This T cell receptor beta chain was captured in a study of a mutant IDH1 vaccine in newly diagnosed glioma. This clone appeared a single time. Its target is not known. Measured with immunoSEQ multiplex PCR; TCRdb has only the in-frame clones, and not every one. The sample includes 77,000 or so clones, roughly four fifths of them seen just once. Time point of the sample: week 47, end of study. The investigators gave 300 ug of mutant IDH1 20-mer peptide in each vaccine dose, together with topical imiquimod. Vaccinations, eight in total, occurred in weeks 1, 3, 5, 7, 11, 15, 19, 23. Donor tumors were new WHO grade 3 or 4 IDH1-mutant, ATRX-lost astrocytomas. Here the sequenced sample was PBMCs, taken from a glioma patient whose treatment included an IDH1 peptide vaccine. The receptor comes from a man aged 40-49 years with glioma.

CDR3 protein: CASSPQAGGNGYTF. The CDR3 DNA follows: TGTGCCAGCAGCCCTCAGGCGGGAGGGAATGGCTACACCTTC. J is TRBJ1-2 and V is TRBV11-1; D remains ambiguous. The germline V and J ends were trimmed by 5 bases and 6 bases, with 16 bases remaining between them. CDR3 length equals 14 residues. CDR1 and CDR2 from the germline V gene are SGHAT and FQDESV (reference sequence).